This T cell receptor (beta chain) is drawn from a study of cytomegalovirus exposure and HLA in healthy donors. The PCR employed 60 Vbeta primers together with 13 Jbeta primers. The repertoire was sequenced with immunoSEQ multiplex PCR; TCRdb's copy has only in-frame clones and lacks some. The table records more than 100,000 clones, approximately 15% of them present only once. Germline CDR1 is SGHAT and CDR2 is FQNNGV. The J segment lost 4 bases and the V segment lost 5 bases, leaving 14 bases of the junction unmatched. CDR3 length: 19 residues. Material for sequencing was PBMCs. The chain uses TRBV11-2 and TRBJ2-1, with 13 bases that match TRBD2. The origin of this receptor is a woman between 18 and 29 years old in good health and CMV-seronegative. CDR3 sequence (DNA): TGTGCCAGCAGCCAGGGACTAGCGGGATGGATGGGGACATACAATGAGCAGTTCTTC. Its translation: CASSQGLAGWMGTYNEQFF.